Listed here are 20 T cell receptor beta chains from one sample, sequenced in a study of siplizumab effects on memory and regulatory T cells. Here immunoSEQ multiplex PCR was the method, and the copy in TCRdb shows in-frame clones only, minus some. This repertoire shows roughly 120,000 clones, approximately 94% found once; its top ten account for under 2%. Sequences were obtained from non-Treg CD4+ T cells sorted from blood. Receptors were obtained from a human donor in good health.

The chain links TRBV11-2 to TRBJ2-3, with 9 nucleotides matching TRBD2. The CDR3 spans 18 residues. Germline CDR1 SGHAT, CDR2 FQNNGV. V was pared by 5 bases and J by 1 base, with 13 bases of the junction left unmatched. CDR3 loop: CASSVSGGKYTRTDTQYF. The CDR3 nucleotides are TGTGCCAGCAGCGTTAGCGGGGGAAAATATACCCGCACAGATACGCAGTATTTT.

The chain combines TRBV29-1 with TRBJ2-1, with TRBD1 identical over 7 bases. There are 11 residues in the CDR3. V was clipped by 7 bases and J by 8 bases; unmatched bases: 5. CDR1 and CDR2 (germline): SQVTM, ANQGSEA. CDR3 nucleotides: TGCAGCGGCAGACAGGGTTATGAGCAGTTCTTC. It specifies CSGRQGYEQFF.

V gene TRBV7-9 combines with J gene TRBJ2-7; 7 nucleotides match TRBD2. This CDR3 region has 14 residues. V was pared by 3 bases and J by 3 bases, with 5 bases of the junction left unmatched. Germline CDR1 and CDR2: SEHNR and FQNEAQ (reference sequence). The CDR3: CASSFSGGRYEQYF. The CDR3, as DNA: TGTGCCAGCAGCTTTTCGGGAGGCCGCTACGAGCAGTACTTC. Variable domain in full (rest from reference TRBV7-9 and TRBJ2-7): DTGVSQNPRHKITKRGQNVTFRCDPISEHNRLYWYRQTLGQGPEFLTYFQNEAQLEKSRLLSDRFSAERPKGSFSTLEIQRTEQGDSAMYLCASSFSGGRYEQYFGPGTRLTVT.

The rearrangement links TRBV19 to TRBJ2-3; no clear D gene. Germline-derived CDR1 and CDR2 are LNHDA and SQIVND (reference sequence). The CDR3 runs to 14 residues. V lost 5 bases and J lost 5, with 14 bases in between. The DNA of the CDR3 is TGTGCCAGTAGTCTCCGCGCTAGTGTAGATACGCAGTATTTT. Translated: CASSLRASVDTQYF.

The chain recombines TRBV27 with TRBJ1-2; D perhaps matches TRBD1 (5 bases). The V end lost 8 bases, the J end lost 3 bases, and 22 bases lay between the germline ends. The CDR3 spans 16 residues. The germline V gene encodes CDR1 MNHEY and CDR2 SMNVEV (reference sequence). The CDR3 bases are TGTGCCAGCGCCACTCTGTCTCGGGGCCAATACTATGGCTACACCTTC. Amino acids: CASATLSRGQYYGYTF.

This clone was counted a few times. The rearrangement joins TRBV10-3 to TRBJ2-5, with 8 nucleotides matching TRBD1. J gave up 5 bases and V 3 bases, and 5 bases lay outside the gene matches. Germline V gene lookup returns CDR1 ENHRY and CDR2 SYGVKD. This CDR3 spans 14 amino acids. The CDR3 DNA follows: TGTGCCATCAGTGACCCAGGGGGCAGGGAGACCCAGTACTTC. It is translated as CAISDPGGRETQYF.

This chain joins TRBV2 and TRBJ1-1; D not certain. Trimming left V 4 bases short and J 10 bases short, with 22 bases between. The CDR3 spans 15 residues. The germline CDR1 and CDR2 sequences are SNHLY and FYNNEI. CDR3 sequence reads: CASSATWSINSGAFF. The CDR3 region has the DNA TGTGCCAGCAGTGCCACTTGGTCCATTAATAGCGGAGCTTTCTTT.

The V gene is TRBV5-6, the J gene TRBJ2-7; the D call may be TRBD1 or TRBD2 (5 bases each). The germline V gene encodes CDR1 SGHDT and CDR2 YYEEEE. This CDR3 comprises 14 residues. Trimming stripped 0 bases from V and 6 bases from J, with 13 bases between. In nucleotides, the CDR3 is TGTGCCAGCAGCTTGGCGGGGCCTAGGAGCGAGCAGTACTTC. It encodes CASSLAGPRSEQYF.

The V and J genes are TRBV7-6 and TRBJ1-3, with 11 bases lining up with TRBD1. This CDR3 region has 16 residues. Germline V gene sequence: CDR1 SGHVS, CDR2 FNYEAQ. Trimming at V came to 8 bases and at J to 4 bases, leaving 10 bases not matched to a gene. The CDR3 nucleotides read TGTGCCAGCGGCCGTCCGCGGACAGGGGGCGGAAACACCATATATTTT. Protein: CASGRPRTGGGNTIYF.

CDR3 nucleotide sequence: TGTGCCAGCAGCTTAACGGCTAGCCAAAACTACGAGCAGTACTTC. This gives the protein CASSLTASQNYEQYF. The chain recombines TRBV7-6 with TRBJ2-7; tentatively, D is TRBD2 (5 bases). Trimming cost V 2 bases and J 3 bases, with 14 bases left between them. CDR3 length equals 15 residues. Germline-derived CDR1 and CDR2 are SGHVS and FNYEAQ.

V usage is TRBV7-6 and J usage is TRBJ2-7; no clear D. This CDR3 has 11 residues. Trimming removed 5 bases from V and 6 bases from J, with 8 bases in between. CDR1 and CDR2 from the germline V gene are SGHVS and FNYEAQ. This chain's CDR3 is CASSLQGEQYF. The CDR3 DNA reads TGTGCCAGCAGCCTACAAGGCGAGCAGTACTTC.

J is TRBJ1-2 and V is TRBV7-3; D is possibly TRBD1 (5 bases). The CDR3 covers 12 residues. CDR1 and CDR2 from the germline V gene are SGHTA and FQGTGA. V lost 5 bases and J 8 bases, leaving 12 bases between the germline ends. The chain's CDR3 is CASSTDTGGYTF. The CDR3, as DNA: TGTGCCAGCAGCACGGACACTGGAGGCTACACCTTC. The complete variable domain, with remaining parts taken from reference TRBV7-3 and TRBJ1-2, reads GAGVSQTPSNKVTEKGKYVELRCDPISGHTALYWYRQSLGQGPEFLIYFQGTGAADDSGLPNDRFFAVRPEGSVSTLKIQRTERGDSAVYLCASSTDTGGYTFGSGTRLTVV.

In nucleotides, the CDR3 is TGTGCCAGTAGTCCAAGGACTAGCGGGAGTAGAGACGAGCAGTACTTC. Translating it yields CASSPRTSGSRDEQYF. The chain combines TRBV19 with TRBJ2-7; 13 bases are a match to TRBD2. Losses at the gene ends were 5 bases for V and 5 bases for J; bases not matched to a gene: 9. From germline, CDR1 is LNHDA and CDR2 SQIVND (reference sequence). This CDR3 contains 16 residues.

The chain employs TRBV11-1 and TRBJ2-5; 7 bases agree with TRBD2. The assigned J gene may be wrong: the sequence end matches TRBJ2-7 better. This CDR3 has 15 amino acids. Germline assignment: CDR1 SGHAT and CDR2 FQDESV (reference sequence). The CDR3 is CASSPLARELYEQYF. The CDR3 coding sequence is TGTGCCAGCAGCCCCTTAGCGCGGGAGCTCTACGAGCAGTACTTC.

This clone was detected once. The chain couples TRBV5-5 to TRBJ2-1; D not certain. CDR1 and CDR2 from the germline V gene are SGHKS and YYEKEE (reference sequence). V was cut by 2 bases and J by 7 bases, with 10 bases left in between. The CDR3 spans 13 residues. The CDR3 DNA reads TGTGCCAGCAGCTTTCCAGGACCGAATGAGCAGTTCTTC. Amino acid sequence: CASSFPGPNEQFF.

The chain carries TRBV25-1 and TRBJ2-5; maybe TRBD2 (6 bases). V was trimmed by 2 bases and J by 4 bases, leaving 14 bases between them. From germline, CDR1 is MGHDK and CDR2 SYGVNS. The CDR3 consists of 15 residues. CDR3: CASSEITGAGETQYF. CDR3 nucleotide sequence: TGTGCCAGCAGTGAAATAACGGGAGCGGGAGAGACCCAGTACTTC.

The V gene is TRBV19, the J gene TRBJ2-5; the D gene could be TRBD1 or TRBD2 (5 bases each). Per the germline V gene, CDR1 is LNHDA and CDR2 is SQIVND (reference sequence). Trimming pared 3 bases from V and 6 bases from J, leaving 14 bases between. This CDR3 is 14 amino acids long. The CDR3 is CASSMDRGTKTQYF. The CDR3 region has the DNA TGTGCCAGTAGTATGGATAGAGGGACGAAGACCCAGTACTTC.

The CDR3 bases are TGTGCCAGCTCACAAAACCAGGGGGAGTTCTCTGGAAACACCATATATTTT. This gives the protein CASSQNQGEFSGNTIYF. This chain links TRBV18 with TRBJ1-3; TRBD1 aligns across 7 bases. J was trimmed by 0 bases and V by 4 bases; bases with no gene match: 9. The CDR3 is 17 residues long. CDR1 and CDR2 from the germline V gene are KGHSH and LQKENI. The complete variable domain, with remaining parts taken from reference TRBV18 and TRBJ1-3, reads NAGVMQNPRHLVRRRGQEARLRCSPMKGHSHVYWYRQLPEEGLKFMVYLQKENIIDESGMPKERFSAEFPKEGPSILRIQQVVRGDSAAYFCASSQNQGEFSGNTIYFGEGSWLTVV.

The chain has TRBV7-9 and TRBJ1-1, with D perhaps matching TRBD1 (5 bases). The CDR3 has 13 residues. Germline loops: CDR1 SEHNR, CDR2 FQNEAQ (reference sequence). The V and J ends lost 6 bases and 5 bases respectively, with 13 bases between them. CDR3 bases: TGTGCCAGCAGTTTCACCCAGGGAACTGAAGCTTTCTTT. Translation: CASSFTQGTEAFF. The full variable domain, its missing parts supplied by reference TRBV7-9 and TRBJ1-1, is DTGVSQNPRHKITKRGQNVTFRCDPISEHNRLYWYRQTLGQGPEFLTYFQNEAQLEKSRLLSDRFSAERPKGSFSTLEIQRTEQGDSAMYLCASSFTQGTEAFFGQGTRLTVV.

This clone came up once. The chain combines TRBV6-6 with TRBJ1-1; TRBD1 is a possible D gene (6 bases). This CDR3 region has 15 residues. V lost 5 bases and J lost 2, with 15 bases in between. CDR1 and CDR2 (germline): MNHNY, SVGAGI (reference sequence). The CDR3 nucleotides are TGTGCCAGCAGTCCAACGACAGGTTTCAACACTGAAGCTTTCTTT. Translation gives CASSPTTGFNTEAFF.